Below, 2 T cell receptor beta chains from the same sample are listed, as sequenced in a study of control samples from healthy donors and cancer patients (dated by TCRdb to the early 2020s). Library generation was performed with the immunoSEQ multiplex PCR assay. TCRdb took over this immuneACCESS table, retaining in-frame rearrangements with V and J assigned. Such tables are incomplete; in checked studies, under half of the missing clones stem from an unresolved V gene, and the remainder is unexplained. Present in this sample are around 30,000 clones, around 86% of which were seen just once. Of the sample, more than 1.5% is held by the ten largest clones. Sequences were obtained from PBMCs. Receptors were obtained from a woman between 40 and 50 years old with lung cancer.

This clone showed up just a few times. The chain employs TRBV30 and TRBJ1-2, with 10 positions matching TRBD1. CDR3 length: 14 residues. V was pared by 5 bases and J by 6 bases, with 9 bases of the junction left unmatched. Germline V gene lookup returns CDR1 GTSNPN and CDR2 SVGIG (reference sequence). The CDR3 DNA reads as TGTGCCTGGCTCCGGGACAGGGGTATAGATGGCTACACCTTC. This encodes CAWLRDRGIDGYTF.

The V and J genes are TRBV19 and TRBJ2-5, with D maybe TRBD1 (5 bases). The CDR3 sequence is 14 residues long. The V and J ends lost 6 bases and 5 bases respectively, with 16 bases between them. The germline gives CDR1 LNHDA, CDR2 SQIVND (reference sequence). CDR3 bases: TGTGCCAGTAGCCTGACAGTAGCAAGCGAGACCCAGTACTTC. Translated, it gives CASSLTVASETQYF.